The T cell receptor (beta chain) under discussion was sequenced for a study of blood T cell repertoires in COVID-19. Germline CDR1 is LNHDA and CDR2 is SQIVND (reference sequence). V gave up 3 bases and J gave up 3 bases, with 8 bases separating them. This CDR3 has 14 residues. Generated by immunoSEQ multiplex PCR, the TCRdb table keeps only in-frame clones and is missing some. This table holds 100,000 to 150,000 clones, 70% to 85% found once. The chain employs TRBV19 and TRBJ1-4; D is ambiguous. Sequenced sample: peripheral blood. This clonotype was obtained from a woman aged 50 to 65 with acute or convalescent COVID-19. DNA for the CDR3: TGTGCCAGTAGTATCCGCCAGGCTAATGAAAAACTGTTTTTT. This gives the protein CASSIRQANEKLFF.